These 19 T cell receptor beta chains originate from one sample sequenced in a study of regulatory T cells in long-lasting Graves disease. To make TCR beta libraries, researchers used iRepertoire HTBI primers and Arm-PCR of CDR3 regions. TCRdb redid the calling of the multiplex PCR reads with MiXCR, one entry per CDR3 protein. Of roughly 380,000 distinct CDR3 sequences in the sample, 15% were seen once. Time point meaning: newly diagnosed GD, antithyroid drugs for less than 3 months. PBMC-extracted RNA yielded the TCR library. Material: peripheral blood mononuclear cells (PBMCs), obtained at new diagnosis, from a patient treated with antithyroid drugs. These receptors came from a female donor with Graves disease.

The gene calls are TRBV28 and TRBJ1-1, with a weak D call TRBD1 (6 bases). The CDR3 contains 15 residues. Per germline, CDR1 MDHEN and CDR2 SYDVKM. The V gene lost 6 bases and the J gene lost 4 bases, with 18 bases spanning the gap. The CDR3 here is CASSQEGGGSTEAFF. The CDR3 DNA is TGTGCCAGCAGCCAAGAGGGGGGCGGCAGCACTGAAGCTTTCTTT.

This clonotype was seen repeatedly, ten times or more. This chain joins TRBV28 and TRBJ2-6; 8 bases are shared with TRBD2. Trimming took 3 bases from V and 2 from J; bases not matched to a gene: 6. Germline assignment: CDR1 MDHEN and CDR2 SYDVKM. The CDR3 sequence is 17 residues long. The CDR3 protein is CASSFHRLATGANVLTF. DNA for the CDR3: TGTGCCAGCAGTTTCCACCGACTAGCGACTGGGGCCAACGTCCTGACTTTC.

This clonotype was counted at least ten times. The V and J genes are TRBV7-2 and TRBJ2-7; D possibly corresponds to TRBD1 (5 bases). This CDR3 comprises 13 residues. The V gene lost 4 bases and the J gene lost 3 bases, with 10 bases spanning the gap. The germline V gene has CDR1 SGHTA and CDR2 FQGNSA. The CDR3 DNA sequence: TGTGCCAGCAGCTCTCGACAGAACTACGAGCAGTACTTC. It yields the protein CASSSRQNYEQYF.

The table lists this clonotype with many counts. The chain combines TRBV28 with TRBJ1-4, with D unclear. Trimming took 4 bases from V and 4 from J, leaving 16 bases between them. This CDR3 region has 16 residues. Germline loops: CDR1 MDHEN, CDR2 SYDVKM. In nucleotides, the CDR3 is TGTGCCAGCAGTTACGAGCTATATAGTCATAATGAAAAACTGTTTTTT. Translation gives CASSYELYSHNEKLFF. The variable domain in full, with the rest retrieved from reference TRBV28 and TRBJ1-4, is DVKVTQSSRYLVKRTGEKVFLECVQDMDHENMFWYRQDPGLGLRLIYFSYDVKMKEKGDIPEGYSVSREKKERFSLILESASTNQTSMYLCASSYELYSHNEKLFFGSGTQLSVL.

In this sample, this clonotype turned up many times. The chain has TRBV20-1 and TRBJ2-7; TRBD2 matches 9 bases. The germline V gene encodes CDR1 DFQATT and CDR2 SNEGSKA (reference sequence). The CDR3 is 17 amino acids. V shed 0 bases and J 5 bases; nucleotides not matched to a gene: 14. CDR3 region: CSARDQWLAGRRDEQYF. The CDR3 bases are TGCAGTGCTAGAGATCAGTGGCTAGCGGGACGGCGCGACGAGCAGTACTTC.

In its sample, this clonotype was seen many times. The chain carries TRBV27 and TRBJ2-3; no clear D gene. The CDR3 extends over 15 amino acids. Germline V gene lookup returns CDR1 MNHEY and CDR2 SMNVEV (reference sequence). V lost 2 bases and J lost 0, with 9 bases in between. The CDR3 protein is CASSLTASSTDTQYF. The CDR3 bases are TGTGCCAGCAGTTTAACGGCTTCTAGCACAGATACGCAGTATTTT.

There are many counts of this clonotype. This chain connects TRBV20-1 to TRBJ1-6, with 9 nucleotides matching TRBD1. In germline, CDR1 is DFQATT, CDR2 SNEGSKA (reference sequence). The CDR3 runs to 15 residues. With V trimmed by 2 bases and J by 10 bases, 9 bases remained unmatched. CDR3 residues: CSARFTGTGHSPLHF. In DNA, the CDR3 is TGCAGTGCTAGATTCACCGGGACAGGGCACTCACCCCTCCACTTT.

This clonotype was seen ten or more times. The chain uses TRBV6-1 and TRBJ1-1; D is ambiguous. This CDR3 is built from 15 residues. V was shortened by 6 bases and J by 1 base, with 15 bases between the two germline ends. Germline V gives CDR1 MNHNS, CDR2 SASEGT. The CDR3 protein is CASRPGFRKNTEAFF. CDR3 DNA sequence: TGTGCCAGCAGGCCCGGGTTCCGAAAGAACACTGAAGCTTTCTTT.

This clonotype was detected a few times. The junction and the germline gene differ at one end; a read error may be behind it. V gene TRBV5-1 combines with J gene TRBJ2-5; the match to TRBD2 covers 9 bases. The CDR3 contains 18 residues. The V gene's germline CDR1 is SGHRS and CDR2 YFSETQ. This chain's CDR3 is CASSLLVLAGPYQETQYF. The CDR3 bases are TGCGCCAGCAGCTTGTTGGTGCTAGCGGGGCCCTACCAGGAGACCCAGTACTTC. Filled out from reference TRBV5-1 and TRBJ2-5, the complete variable domain reads KAGVTQTPRYLIKTRGQQVTLSCSPISGHRSVSWYQQTPGQGLQFLFEYFSETQRNKGNFPGRFSGRQFSNSRSEMNVSTLELGDSALYLCASSLLVLAGPYQETQYFGPGTRLLVL.

There are many counts of this clonotype. This chain uses TRBV20-1 with TRBJ2-1; 13 bases fit TRBD2. Per germline, CDR1 DFQATT and CDR2 SNEGSKA (reference sequence). This CDR3 region has 18 residues. After removal of 2 bases from V and 0 bases from J, the junction contained 7 bases not matched to a gene. Here the CDR3 reads CSARTSGRDLSSYNEQFF. CDR3 in DNA: TGCAGTGCTAGAACTAGCGGGAGGGATCTCAGCTCCTACAATGAGCAGTTCTTC.

This clonotype came up many times. The chain recombines TRBV11-2 with TRBJ1-1, with D uncertain. CDR1 is SGHAT and CDR2 is FQNNGV in the germline V gene. The CDR3 has 16 amino acids. Between the trimmed V and J ends, which lost 0 bases and 3 bases, there was a span of 14 bases. CDR3 sequence: CASSLDPQRSYTEAFF. CDR3 bases: TGTGCCAGCAGCTTAGATCCCCAACGAAGTTACACTGAAGCTTTCTTT.

This clonotype was recorded at least ten times. The chain uses TRBV10-3 and TRBJ1-2; 10 nucleotides match TRBD1. CDR1 is ENHRY and CDR2 is SYGVKD in the germline V gene. V lost 3 bases to trimming and J lost 3 bases; unmatched junction nucleotides: 1. The CDR3 consists of 14 residues. CDR3 sequence: CAISDGTGDYGYTF. The CDR3 nucleotides read TGTGCCATCAGTGATGGGACAGGGGACTATGGCTACACCTTC.

The gene calls are TRBV27 and TRBJ2-7; 7 bases map to TRBD1. This CDR3 has 13 amino acids. V was clipped by 6 bases and J by 7 bases; unmatched bases: 9. CDR1 MNHEY and CDR2 SMNVEV come from the germline V gene (reference sequence). The CDR3 protein is CASRRQGWGEQYF. CDR3 in DNA: TGTGCCAGCAGAAGACAGGGTTGGGGGGAGCAGTACTTC.

Many counts were recorded for this clonotype. V is TRBV12-3 or TRBV12-4 and J is TRBJ1-1; D is unresolved. The V end was cut by 3 bases, the J end by 4 bases, with 12 bases between. The CDR3 consists of 14 residues. The CDR3 nucleotides are TGTGCCAGCAGTTTGAGAACGGGAATCACTGAAGCTTTCTTT. It encodes CASSLRTGITEAFF.

This clonotype was counted at least ten times. V and J are TRBV19 and TRBJ1-4; 7 bases map to TRBD1. CDR1 and CDR2 from the germline V gene are LNHDA and SQIVND (reference sequence). V trimming: 7 bases; J trimming: 10 bases; junction bases outside the gene matches: 12. The CDR3 covers 14 residues. The DNA of the CDR3 is TGTGCCAGTAACCCCGCAGGGGGAGTAAGAAAACTGTTTTTT. Residues: CASNPAGGVRKLFF.

This clonotype has at least ten counts. J is TRBJ1-4 and V is TRBV6-1, with 7 positions matching TRBD1. The V and J ends lost 8 bases and 8 bases, in that order; junction bases with no gene match: 8. The CDR3 consists of 13 residues. CDR1 and CDR2 (germline): MNHNS, SASEGT. The DNA of the CDR3 is TGTGCCAGCGGAAGGGACAGCGACGAAAAACTGTTTTTT. Encoded protein: CASGRDSDEKLFF.

In its sample, this clonotype was seen many times. The rearrangement joins TRBV28 to TRBJ2-3; TRBD1 agrees at 7 bases. Trimming cost V 2 bases and J 6 bases; bases outside gene matches: 8. The germline gives CDR1 MDHEN, CDR2 SYDVKM. The CDR3 extends over 15 amino acids. This CDR3 is CASSLGGQGDDTQYF. In nucleotides, the CDR3 is TGTGCCAGCAGTTTAGGGGGCCAGGGGGATGATACGCAGTATTTT.

This chain connects TRBV12-3 or TRBV12-4 to TRBJ1-2; D not certain. The CDR3 consists of 11 residues. V shed 4 bases and J shed 5 bases, with 5 bases lying between them. In DNA, the CDR3 is TGTGCCAGCAGTTCGATTTATGGCTACACCTTC. As protein: CASSSIYGYTF.

Many counts were recorded for this clonotype. V is TRBV14 and J is TRBJ1-2, with 8 bases matching TRBD1. Trimming took 3 bases from V and 2 from J; bases not matched to a gene: 11. The CDR3 runs to 17 residues. CDR1 and CDR2 from the germline V gene are SGHDN and FVKESK. CDR3 amino acids: CASSHPGQEHPNYGYTF. The CDR3 DNA follows: TGTGCCAGCAGCCACCCGGGACAGGAGCACCCAAACTATGGCTACACCTTC.